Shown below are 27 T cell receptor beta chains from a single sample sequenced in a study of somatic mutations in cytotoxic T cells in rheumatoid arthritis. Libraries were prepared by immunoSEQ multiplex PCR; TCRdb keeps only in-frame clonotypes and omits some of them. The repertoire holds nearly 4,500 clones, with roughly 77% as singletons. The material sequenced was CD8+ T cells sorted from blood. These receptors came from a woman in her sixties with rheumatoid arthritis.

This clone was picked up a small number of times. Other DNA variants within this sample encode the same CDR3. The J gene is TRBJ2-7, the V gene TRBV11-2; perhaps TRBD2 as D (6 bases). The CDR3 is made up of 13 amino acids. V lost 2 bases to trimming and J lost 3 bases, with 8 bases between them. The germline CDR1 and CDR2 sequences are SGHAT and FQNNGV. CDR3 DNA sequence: TGTGCCAGCAGCTTACAGACTAGCTACGAGCAGTACGTC. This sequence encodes CASSLQTSYEQYV.

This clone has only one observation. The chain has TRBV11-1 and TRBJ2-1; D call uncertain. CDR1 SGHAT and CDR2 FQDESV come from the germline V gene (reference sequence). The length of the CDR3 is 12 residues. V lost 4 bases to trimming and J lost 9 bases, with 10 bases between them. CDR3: CASSYSSGEQFF. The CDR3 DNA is TGTGCCAGCAGCTACTCCTCCGGTGAGCAGTTCTTC.

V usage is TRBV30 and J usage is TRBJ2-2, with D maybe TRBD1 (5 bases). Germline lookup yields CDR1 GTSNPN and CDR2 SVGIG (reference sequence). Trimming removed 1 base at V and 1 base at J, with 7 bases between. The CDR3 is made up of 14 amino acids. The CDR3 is CAWSAGQNTGELFF. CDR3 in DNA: TGTGCCTGGAGTGCCGGACAGAACACCGGGGAGCTGTTTTTT.

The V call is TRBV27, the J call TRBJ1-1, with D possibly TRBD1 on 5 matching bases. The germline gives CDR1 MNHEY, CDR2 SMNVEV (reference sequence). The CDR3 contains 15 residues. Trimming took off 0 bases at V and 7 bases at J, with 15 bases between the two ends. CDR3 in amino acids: CASSLSRGTLFEAFF. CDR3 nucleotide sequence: TGTGCCAGCAGTTTATCACGGGGGACCCTCTTTGAAGCTTTCTTT.

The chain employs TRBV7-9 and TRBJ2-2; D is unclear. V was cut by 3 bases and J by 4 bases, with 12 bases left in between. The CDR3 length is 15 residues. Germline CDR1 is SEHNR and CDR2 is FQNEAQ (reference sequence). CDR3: CASSFYTPGTGELFF. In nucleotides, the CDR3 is TGTGCCAGCAGCTTCTACACACCGGGCACCGGGGAGCTGTTTTTT.

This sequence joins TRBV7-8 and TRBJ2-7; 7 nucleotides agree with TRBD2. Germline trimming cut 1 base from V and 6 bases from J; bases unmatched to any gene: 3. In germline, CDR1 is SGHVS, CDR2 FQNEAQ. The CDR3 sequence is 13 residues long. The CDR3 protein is CASSLGGGREQYF. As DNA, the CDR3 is TGTGCCAGCAGCTTAGGGGGGGGTCGCGAGCAGTACTTC.

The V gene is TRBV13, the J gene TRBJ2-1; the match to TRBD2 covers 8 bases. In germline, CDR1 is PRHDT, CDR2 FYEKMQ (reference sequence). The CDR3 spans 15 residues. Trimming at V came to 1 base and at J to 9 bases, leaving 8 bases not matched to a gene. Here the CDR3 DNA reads TGTGCCAGCAGCTTAGTTTCGGGGGGGTTGAGTGAGCAGTTCTTC. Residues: CASSLVSGGLSEQFF.

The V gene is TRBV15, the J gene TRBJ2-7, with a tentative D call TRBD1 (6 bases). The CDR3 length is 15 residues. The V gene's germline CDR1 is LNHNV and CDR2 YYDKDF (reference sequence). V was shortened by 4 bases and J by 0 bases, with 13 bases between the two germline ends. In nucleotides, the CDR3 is TGTGCCACCAGCATTGTAGGGGACAACTCCTACGAGCAGTACTTC. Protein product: CATSIVGDNSYEQYF.

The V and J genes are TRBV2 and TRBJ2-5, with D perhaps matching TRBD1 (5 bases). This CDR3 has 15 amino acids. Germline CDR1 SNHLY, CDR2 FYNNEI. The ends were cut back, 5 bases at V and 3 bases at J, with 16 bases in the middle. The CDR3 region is CASSLAGYREETQYF. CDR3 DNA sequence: TGTGCCAGCAGTCTTGCAGGGTATCGGGAAGAGACCCAGTACTTC.

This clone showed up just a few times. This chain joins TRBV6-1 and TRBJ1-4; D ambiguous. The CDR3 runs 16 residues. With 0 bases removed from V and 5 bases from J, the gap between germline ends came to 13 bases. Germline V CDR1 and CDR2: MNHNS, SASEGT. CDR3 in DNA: TGTGCCAGCAGTGAAGCCGGAGGAGTCGGGAATGAAAAACTGTTTTTT. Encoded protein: CASSEAGGVGNEKLFF.

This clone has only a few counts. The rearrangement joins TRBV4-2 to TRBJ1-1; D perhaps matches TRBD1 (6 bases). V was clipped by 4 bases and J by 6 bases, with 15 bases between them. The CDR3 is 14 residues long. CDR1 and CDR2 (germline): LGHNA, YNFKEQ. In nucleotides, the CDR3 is TGTGCCAGCAGCCTAGCGAACAGGGACCCTGAAGCTTTCTTT. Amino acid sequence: CASSLANRDPEAFF.

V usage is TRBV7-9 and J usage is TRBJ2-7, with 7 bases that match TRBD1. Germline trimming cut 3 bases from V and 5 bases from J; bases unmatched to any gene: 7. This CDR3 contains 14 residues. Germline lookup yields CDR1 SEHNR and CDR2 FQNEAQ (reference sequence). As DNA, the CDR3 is TGTGCCAGCAGCTTCCTACAGGGGATGGACGAGCAGTACGTC. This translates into CASSFLQGMDEQYV.

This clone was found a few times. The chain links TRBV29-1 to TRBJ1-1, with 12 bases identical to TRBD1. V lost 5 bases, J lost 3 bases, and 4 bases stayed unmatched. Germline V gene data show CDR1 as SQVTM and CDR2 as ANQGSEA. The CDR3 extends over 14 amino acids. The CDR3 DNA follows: TGCAGCGTTTTCGGGGACAGGGGGCACACTGAAGCTTTCTTT. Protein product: CSVFGDRGHTEAFF.

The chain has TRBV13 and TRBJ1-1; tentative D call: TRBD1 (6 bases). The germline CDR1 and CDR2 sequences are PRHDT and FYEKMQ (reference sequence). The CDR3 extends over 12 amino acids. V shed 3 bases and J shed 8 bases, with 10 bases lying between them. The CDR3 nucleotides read TGTGCCAGCAGCTTCAGGGGCGTAGAAGCTTTCTTT. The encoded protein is CASSFRGVEAFF.

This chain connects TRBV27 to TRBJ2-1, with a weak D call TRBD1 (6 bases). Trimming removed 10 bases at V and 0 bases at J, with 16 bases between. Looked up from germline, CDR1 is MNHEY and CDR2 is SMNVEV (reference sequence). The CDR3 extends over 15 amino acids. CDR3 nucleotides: TGTGCCACCGACGACAGGTCGCGCTCCTACAATGAGCAGTTCTTC. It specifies CATDDRSRSYNEQFF.

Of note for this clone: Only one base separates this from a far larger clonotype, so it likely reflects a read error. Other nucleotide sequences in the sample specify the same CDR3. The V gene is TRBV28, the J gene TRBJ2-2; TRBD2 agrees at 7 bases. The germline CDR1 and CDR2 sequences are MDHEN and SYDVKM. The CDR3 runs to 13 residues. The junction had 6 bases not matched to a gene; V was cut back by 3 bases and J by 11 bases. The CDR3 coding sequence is TGTGCCAGCAGTTTCCGGGGGGACGGAGAGCTGTTTTTT. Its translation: CASSFRGDGELFF.

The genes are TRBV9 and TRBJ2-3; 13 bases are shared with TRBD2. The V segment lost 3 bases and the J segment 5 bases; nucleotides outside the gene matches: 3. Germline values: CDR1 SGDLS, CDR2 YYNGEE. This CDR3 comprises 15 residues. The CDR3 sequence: CASSGLAGGVDTQYF. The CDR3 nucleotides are TGTGCCAGCAGCGGACTAGCGGGGGGTGTAGATACGCAGTATTTT.

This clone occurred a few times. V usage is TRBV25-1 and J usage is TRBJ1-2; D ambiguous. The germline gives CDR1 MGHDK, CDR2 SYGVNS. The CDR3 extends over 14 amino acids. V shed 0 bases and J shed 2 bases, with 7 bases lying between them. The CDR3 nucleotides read TGTGCCAGCAGTGAATATCACGGGAACTATGGCTACACCTTC. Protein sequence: CASSEYHGNYGYTF.

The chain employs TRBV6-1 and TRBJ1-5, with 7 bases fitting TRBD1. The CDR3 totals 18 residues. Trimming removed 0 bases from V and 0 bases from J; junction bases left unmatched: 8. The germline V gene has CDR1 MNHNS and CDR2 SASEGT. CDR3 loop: CASSEARGPGNSNQPQHF. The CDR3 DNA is TGTGCCAGCAGTGAAGCTAGGGGGCCCGGGAATAGCAATCAGCCCCAGCATTTT.

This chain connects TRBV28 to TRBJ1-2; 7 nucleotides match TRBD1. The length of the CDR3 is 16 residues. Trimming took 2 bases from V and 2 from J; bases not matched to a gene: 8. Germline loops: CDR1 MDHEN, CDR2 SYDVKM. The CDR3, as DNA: TGTGCCAGCAGTTTAGGTGAGGGGGCGGAGAACTATGGCTACACCTTC. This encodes CASSLGEGAENYGYTF.

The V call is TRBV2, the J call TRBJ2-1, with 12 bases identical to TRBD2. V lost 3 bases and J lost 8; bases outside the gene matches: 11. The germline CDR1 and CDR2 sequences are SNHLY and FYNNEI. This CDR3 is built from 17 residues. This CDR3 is CASSEPSGGAERYEQFF. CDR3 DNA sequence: TGTGCCAGCAGTGAGCCTAGCGGGGGGGCCGAGCGCTATGAGCAGTTCTTC.

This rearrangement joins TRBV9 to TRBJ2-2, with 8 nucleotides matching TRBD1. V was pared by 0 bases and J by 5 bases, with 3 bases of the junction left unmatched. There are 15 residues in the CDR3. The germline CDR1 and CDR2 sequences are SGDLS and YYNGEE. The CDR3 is CASSVEGTGTGELFF. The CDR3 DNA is TGTGCCAGCAGCGTAGAAGGGACAGGTACCGGGGAGCTGTTTTTT.

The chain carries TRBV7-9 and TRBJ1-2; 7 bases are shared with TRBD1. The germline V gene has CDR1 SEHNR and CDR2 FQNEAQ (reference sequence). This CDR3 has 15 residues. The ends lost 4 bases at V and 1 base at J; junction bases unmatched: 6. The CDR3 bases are TGTGCCAGCAGCTCGAGGGACAGCCTTAACTATGGCTACACCTTC. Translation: CASSSRDSLNYGYTF.

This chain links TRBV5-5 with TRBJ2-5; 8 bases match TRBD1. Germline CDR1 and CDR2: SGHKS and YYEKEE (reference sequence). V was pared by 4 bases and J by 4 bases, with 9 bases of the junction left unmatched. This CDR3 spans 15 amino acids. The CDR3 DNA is TGTGCCAGCAGCCTCGGACAGGGCCAGGGAGAGACCCAGTACTTC. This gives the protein CASSLGQGQGETQYF.

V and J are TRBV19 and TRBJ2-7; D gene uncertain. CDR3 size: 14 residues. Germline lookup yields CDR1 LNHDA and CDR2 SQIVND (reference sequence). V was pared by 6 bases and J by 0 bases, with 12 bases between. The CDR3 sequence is CASRTAESSYEQYF. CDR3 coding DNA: TGTGCCAGTAGAACTGCGGAAAGCTCCTACGAGCAGTACTTC.

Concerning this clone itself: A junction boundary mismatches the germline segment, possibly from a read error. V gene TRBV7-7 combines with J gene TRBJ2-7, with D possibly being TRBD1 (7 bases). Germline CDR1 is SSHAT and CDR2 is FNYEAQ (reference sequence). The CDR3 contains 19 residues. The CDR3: CASSLAYRSGGDSPYEQYF. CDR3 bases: TGTGCTAGCAGCTTAGCCTATCGATCTGGAGGGGACAGCCCCTACGAGCAGTACTTC. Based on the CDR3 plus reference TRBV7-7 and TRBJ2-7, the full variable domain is GAGVSQSPRYKVTKRGQDVTLRCDPISSHATLYWYQQALGQGPEFLTYFNYEAQPDKSGLPSDRFSAERPEGSISTLTIQRTEQRDSAMYRCASSLAYRSGGDSPYEQYFGPGTRLTVT.

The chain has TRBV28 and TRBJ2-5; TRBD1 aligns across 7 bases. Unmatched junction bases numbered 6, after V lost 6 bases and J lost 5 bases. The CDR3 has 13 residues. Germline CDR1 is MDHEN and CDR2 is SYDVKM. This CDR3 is CASSVDRWETQYF. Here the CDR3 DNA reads TGTGCCAGCAGCGTGGACAGGTGGGAGACCCAGTACTTC.